This TCR beta chain appears in the sequencing data of a study of identical twins. Germline CDR1 and CDR2: DFQATT and SNEGSKA (reference sequence). The CDR3 length is 14 residues. Trimming pared 2 bases from V and 4 bases from J, leaving 14 bases between. This clonotype appeared a few times. Via MiXCR, TCRdb re-called the 5' RACE reads, giving one row per CDR3 protein. This sample has some 730,000 distinct CDR3 sequences, with about 18% found just once. These data were likewise used in another study, on T cells expressing NK-cell markers.

The chain links TRBV20-1 to TRBJ2-5, with a weak D call TRBD2 (5 bases). The source is a woman younger than 35 in good health. The sequenced sample consisted of PBMCs. The CDR3 nucleotides are TGCAGTGCTAGACGCCGGGGTCGGGGAGAGACCCAGTACTTC. It translates to CSARRRGRGETQYF.